This T cell receptor (beta chain) was documented in a study of T cells expressing NK-cell markers (dated by TCRdb to between 2020 and 2021). Regarding the complete study: TCR beta-chain repertoires were profiled in sorted CD3+CD56+NKG2C+, CD3+CD56+NKG2C- and CD3+CD56-NKG2C+ T-cell subsets from about 8 donors. Libraries were sequenced as 2 x 150 bp reads on Illumina HiSeq 2000/2500, MiSeq or NextSeq. Seven of the eight sequenced donors were HCMV-seropositive and one was HCMV-seronegative. The study sequenced eight donors, all healthy volunteers chosen at random: three men and five women.

CDR1 MDHEN and CDR2 SYDVKM are derived from the germline V gene. Counted from cysteine to phenylalanine, this CDR3 has 14 amino acids. Only the protein sequence is given. TCRdb records Illumina HiSeq 2000 as the sequencer. TCR beta cDNA libraries were made by 5'RACE template switching that added a universal primer site and unique molecular identifiers. Priming for cDNA synthesis came from the TCR beta constant segment, and two successive PCR amplification steps followed. As for how the authors treated the data: MIGEC handled demultiplexing of the reads and grouping by UMI, while MiTCR was used to assemble and quantify clonotypes. Only TCR cDNA sequences supported by at least two reads were kept to exclude erroneous sequences. The tcR package was used for downstream repertoire analysis, and clonotypes were matched between fractions using CDR3 nucleotide sequence together with V segment. VDJmatch was used to annotate antigen specificity against VDJdb, with one amino acid substitution in CDR3 permitted. TCRdb reprocessed the reads, so every CDR3 protein sequence counts as one entry and DNA is not shown. TCRdb, not the original authors, processed these V and J calls. The table for this sample records 120,000 to 150,000 distinct CDR3 sequences. 10% to 15% of the sample belongs to the ten largest clones.

HCMV-specific IgG was detected in serum with a commercial ELISA kit to determine HCMV serostatus. Ficoll density gradient centrifugation was used to isolate peripheral blood mononuclear cells from blood. On this clonotype: Its binding antigen is unknown.

Points the paper makes about the study in general: Those dominant clonotypes were again the most abundant among CD3+CD56-NKG2C+ cells in several donors, at about 28.3-65%. For about 6 donors, the dominant CD3+CD56+NKG2C+ clonotypes were among the top 10 CD8+ clonotypes and accounted for about 1.0-7.0% of CD8+ T cells. Whether the expanded NKG2C-expressing T cell clones were specific for HCMV antigens remained unclear.

The chain couples TRBV28 to TRBJ2-1; there is no DNA to check the TCRdb D call of TRBD1. The receptor was derived from a young man in good health. Donor details come from another sample of the same person, matched by shared clones. Sequencing was done on a sample of blood T cells: a sorted CD56 or NKG2C T cell subset, CD4+ or CD8+ T cells, or bulk PBMC T cells (not recorded which). This receptor has the CDR3 CATKTPDSYNEQFF.